Below are 16 T cell receptor beta chains sequenced from a single sample in a study of identical twins. TCRdb re-called the 5' RACE reads with MiXCR, one entry per CDR3 protein. The top ten hold about an eighth of the sample, which has about 790,000 distinct CDR3 sequences, 15% to 20% seen once. These data also formed part of another study, on T cells expressing NK-cell markers.

The sample consisted of PBMCs. The receptors were sampled from a young woman in good health.

The sample holds a few counts of this clonotype. The chain is built from TRBV29-1 and TRBJ2-7; D is undetermined. The ends were cut back, 2 bases at V and 4 bases at J, with 12 bases in the middle. Germline loops: CDR1 SQVTM, CDR2 ANQGSEA. CDR3 length: 13 amino acids. CDR3 in amino acids: CSVEPRPLYEQYF. The CDR3 DNA reads TGCAGCGTTGAACCCCGACCGCTATACGAGCAGTACTTC.

V is TRBV24-1 and J is TRBJ2-1, with D unclear. The length of the CDR3 is 19 residues. Germline V gene lookup returns CDR1 KGHDR and CDR2 SFDVKD. V dropped 2 bases and J dropped 0 bases, with 19 bases sitting between them. DNA for the CDR3: TGTGCCACCAGTGATTCCCCCGGTCCGCAGGCGAGCTCCTACAATGAGCAGTTCTTC. Protein product: CATSDSPGPQASSYNEQFF.

The chain uses TRBV5-1 and TRBJ2-7; D not certain. CDR3 size: 13 residues. The V and J ends lost 0 bases and 7 bases respectively, with 11 bases between them. Germline loops: CDR1 SGHRS, CDR2 YFSETQ. The CDR3 sequence: CASSLGVSGEQYF. Here the CDR3 DNA reads TGCGCCAGCAGCTTGGGGGTCTCTGGAGAGCAGTACTTC.

The rearrangement links TRBV29-1 to TRBJ2-1; 9 nucleotides line up with TRBD1. This CDR3 region has 12 residues. V lost 7 bases to trimming and J lost 7 bases; unmatched junction nucleotides: 5. CDR1 SQVTM and CDR2 ANQGSEA come from the germline V gene. The CDR3 reads CSGRTGVNEQFF. For the CDR3, the DNA is TGCAGCGGGCGGACAGGGGTGAATGAGCAGTTCTTC.

This clonotype was recorded a few times. The CDR3 here is CSAEDRTNYGYTF. The CDR3 bases are TGCAGTGCAGAGGACAGGACGAACTATGGCTACACCTTC. The rearrangement links TRBV20-1 to TRBJ1-2; 7 positions match TRBD1. With V trimmed by 6 bases and J by 2 bases, 6 bases remained unmatched. The length of the CDR3 is 13 residues. In germline, CDR1 is DFQATT, CDR2 SNEGSKA (reference sequence).

V gene TRBV27 combines with J gene TRBJ2-3, with 11 bases aligning to TRBD2. Germline V gene sequence: CDR1 MNHEY, CDR2 SMNVEV (reference sequence). The CDR3 sequence is 20 residues long. Trimming cost V 1 base and J 3 bases; bases outside gene matches: 15. CDR3 bases: TGTGCCAGCAGTTTATTCACATGGACTAGCGGGTTCCCCGCTACAGATACGCAGTATTTT. This gives the protein CASSLFTWTSGFPATDTQYF.

This rearrangement joins TRBV11-2 to TRBJ2-1; TRBD2 aligns across 8 bases. The CDR3 loop spans 17 amino acids. Germline trimming cut 5 bases from V and 7 bases from J; bases unmatched to any gene: 16. Germline V gene data show CDR1 as SGHAT and CDR2 as FQNNGV. CDR3 protein: CASSASPGLDSWNEQFF. As DNA, the CDR3 is TGTGCCAGCAGCGCGAGTCCGGGACTAGATAGTTGGAATGAGCAGTTCTTC.

This clonotype occurred a few times. The V call is TRBV7-9, the J call TRBJ2-1; 11 nucleotides match TRBD2. The CDR3 spans 14 residues. Germline loops: CDR1 SEHNR, CDR2 FQNEAQ (reference sequence). J gave up 6 bases and V 5 bases, and 3 bases lay outside the gene matches. The CDR3 loop is CASSPSGGSNEQFF. The CDR3 DNA follows: TGTGCCAGCAGCCCTAGCGGGGGGAGCAATGAGCAGTTCTTC.

This clonotype was counted many times. V is TRBV6-2 or TRBV6-3 and J is TRBJ2-1; D call uncertain. From germline, CDR1 is MNHEY and CDR2 SVGEGT. Trimming left V 4 bases short and J 1 base short, with 8 bases between. The CDR3 loop spans 14 amino acids. The CDR3 loop reads CASSLDPSYNEQFF. CDR3 bases: TGTGCCAGCAGTTTGGACCCGTCCTACAATGAGCAGTTCTTC.

The J gene is TRBJ1-6, the V gene TRBV3-1; 7 bases line up with TRBD1. Germline assignment: CDR1 LGHDT and CDR2 YNNKEL (reference sequence). The CDR3 has 14 amino acids. With 2 bases clipped from V and 7 bases from J, the junction kept 2 bases outside the gene matches. The CDR3, as DNA: TGTGCCAGCAGCCAAAGGGACAGCAATTCACCCCTCCACTTT. This encodes CASSQRDSNSPLHF.

J is TRBJ1-2 and V is TRBV24-1; D unclear. The V and J ends lost 9 bases and 7 bases respectively, with 14 bases between them. Germline V gene data show CDR1 as KGHDR and CDR2 as SFDVKD. The CDR3 is made up of 12 amino acids. CDR3 region: CATGRSSVGYTF. The CDR3 region has the DNA TGTGCCACCGGAAGGTCCTCCGTTGGCTACACCTTC.

In this sample, this clonotype turned up a few times. The genes are TRBV12-3 or TRBV12-4 and TRBJ2-1; tentative D call: TRBD2 (6 bases). The V end was cut by 3 bases, the J end by 5 bases, with 17 bases between. The CDR3 sequence is 16 residues long. The CDR3 DNA reads TGTGCCAGCAGTTTCGGGAGCTTGGGCGACGACAATGAGCAGTTCTTC. This encodes CASSFGSLGDDNEQFF.

The rearrangement joins TRBV5-1 to TRBJ2-5; 12 bases fit TRBD2. The junction had 2 bases not matched to a gene; V was cut back by 3 bases and J by 5 bases. Looked up from germline, CDR1 is SGHRS and CDR2 is YFSETQ. The CDR3 extends over 14 amino acids. CDR3 region: CASSWGTSGETQYF. Written as DNA, the CDR3 is TGCGCCAGCAGCTGGGGGACTAGCGGGGAGACCCAGTACTTC.

The CDR3 coding sequence is TGTGCCAGCAGTCCCTGGACAGGGGTGGTTGGGCAGTTCTTC. Translating it yields CASSPWTGVVGQFF. V usage is TRBV12-3 or TRBV12-4 and J usage is TRBJ2-1; 9 positions match TRBD1. V lost 5 bases, J lost 12 bases, and 11 bases stayed unmatched. This CDR3 comprises 14 residues.

The chain employs TRBV25-1 and TRBJ2-3; no clear D. Germline V lookup: CDR1 MGHDK, CDR2 SYGVNS. V gave up 2 bases and J gave up 7 bases, with 7 bases separating them. The length of the CDR3 is 12 residues. The CDR3 protein is CASSEALHTQYF. CDR3 in DNA: TGTGCCAGCAGTGAAGCGCTTCATACGCAGTATTTT. The full variable domain, rest sourced from reference TRBV25-1 and TRBJ2-3, is EADIYQTPRYLVIGTGKKITLECSQTMGHDKMYWYQQDPGMELHLIHYSYGVNSTEKGDLSSESTVSRIRTEHFPLTLESARPSHTSQYLCASSEALHTQYFGPGTRLTVL.

This clonotype has just a few counts. The chain couples TRBV12-3 or TRBV12-4 to TRBJ1-2; TRBD1 aligns across 7 bases. CDR3 size: 15 residues. Trimming removed 3 bases from V and 4 bases from J; junction bases left unmatched: 8. The DNA for the CDR3 is TGTGCCAGCAGTTTGAGGGGGCTCGGGAGCTATGGCTACACCTTC. This encodes CASSLRGLGSYGYTF.